The rows below give T cell receptor beta chains drawn from one sample of a study of blood T cells in healthy people across ages. TCRdb ran MiXCR on the 5' RACE reads and lists one entry per CDR3 protein. This sample has 800,000 to 1,300,000 distinct CDR3 sequences, with 20% to 25% found just once. These data also formed part of another study, on T cells of mothers and their children.

What was sequenced was blood. Source of these receptors: a girl aged 2 to 10 in good health. CDR3s include the opening cysteine and the closing phenylalanine or tryptophan. Fields, in order: D gene, clone size, V gene, J gene, CDR3 protein, CDR3 DNA. The D gene is left open where the match is weak. A row's size may be missing; if present it is once, few, many or a size class.

D: -
size: -
V: TRBV27
J: TRBJ2-2
CDR3: CASRRGGTENTGELFF
DNA: TGTGCCAGCAGGCGAGGAGGGACAGAGAACACCGGGGAGCTGTTTTTT

D: TRBD2
size: -
V: TRBV4-3
J: TRBJ2-5
CDR3: CASSQTSGGTETQYF
DNA: TGCGCCAGCAGCCAGACTAGCGGGGGCACAGAGACCCAGTACTTC

D: -
size: -
V: TRBV28
J: TRBJ2-5
CDR3: CASSLRPVETQYF
DNA: TGTGCCAGCAGTTTAAGGCCGGTGGAGACCCAGTACTTC

D: -
size: -
V: TRBV28
J: TRBJ2-1
CDR3: CASSSPQADEQFF
DNA: TGTGCCAGCAGTTCCCCACAGGCCGATGAGCAGTTCTTC

D: -
size: -
V: TRBV2
J: TRBJ2-1
CDR3: CASREGRGSYNEQFF
DNA: TGTGCCAGCAGGGAGGGTCGGGGCTCCTACAATGAGCAGTTCTTC

D: -
size: -
V: TRBV7-2
J: TRBJ2-1
CDR3: CASSLARFGAGPDNEQFF
DNA: TGTGCCAGCAGCTTAGCGCGCTTCGGGGCAGGCCCAGACAATGAGCAGTTCTTC

D: -
size: -
V: TRBV2
J: TRBJ2-2
CDR3: CASSELGMATGELFF
DNA: TGTGCCAGCAGTGAGCTGGGAATGGCCACCGGGGAGCTGTTTTTT

D: -
size: -
V: TRBV20-1
J: TRBJ1-1
CDR3: CSARDEGTPMNTEAFF
DNA: TGCAGTGCTAGAGATGAGGGGACACCCATGAACACTGAAGCTTTCTTT

D: -
size: few
V: TRBV20-1
J: TRBJ2-1
CDR3: CSADISTDEQFF
DNA: TGCAGTGCTGACATCTCTACCGATGAGCAGTTCTTC

D: TRBD2
size: few
V: TRBV29-1
J: TRBJ2-7
CDR3: CSAETSGSYEQYF
DNA: TGCAGCGCCGAGACTAGCGGCTCCTACGAGCAGTACTTC

D: TRBD2
size: -
V: TRBV4-1
J: TRBJ2-5
CDR3: CASSQGSGRETQYF
DNA: TGCGCCAGCAGCCAAGGGAGCGGGAGGGAGACCCAGTACTTC

D: -
size: many
V: TRBV7-9
J: TRBJ1-1
CDR3: CASSFTENTEAFF
DNA: TGTGCCAGCAGTTTTACAGAGAACACTGAAGCTTTCTTT

D: TRBD2
size: -
V: TRBV12-3/TRBV12-4
J: TRBJ2-5
CDR3: CASSESTSGPETQYF
DNA: TGTGCCAGCAGTGAATCAACTAGCGGCCCAGAGACCCAGTACTTC

D: -
size: few
V: TRBV5-6
J: TRBJ2-6
CDR3: CASSLLADPSSGANVLTF
DNA: TGTGCCAGCAGCTTGTTGGCAGACCCATCCTCTGGGGCCAACGTCCTGACTTTC

D: -
size: -
V: TRBV20-1
J: TRBJ2-5
CDR3: CSASEASETQYF
DNA: TGCAGTGCTAGCGAGGCATCGGAGACCCAGTACTTC

D: TRBD2
size: few
V: TRBV11-2
J: TRBJ2-1
CDR3: CASSLAPPTSGSSYNEQFF
DNA: TGTGCCAGCAGCCTAGCCCCCCCAACTAGCGGGAGCTCCTACAATGAGCAGTTCTTC

D: TRBD2
size: -
V: TRBV7-8
J: TRBJ2-1
CDR3: CASSLKERESIEQFF
DNA: TGTGCCAGCAGCTTAAAAGAGCGGGAGTCGATAGAGCAGTTCTTC

D: -
size: -
V: TRBV7-7
J: TRBJ2-7
CDR3: CASSLDPGAEEQYF
DNA: TGTGCTAGCAGCTTAGATCCGGGGGCGGAGGAGCAGTACTTC

D: -
size: few
V: TRBV12-3/TRBV12-4
J: TRBJ2-7
CDR3: CASSLIGGLYEQYF
DNA: TGTGCCAGCAGTTTAATCGGTGGCCTCTACGAGCAGTACTTC

D: TRBD1
size: -
V: TRBV27
J: TRBJ2-1
CDR3: CASPFDRTGGSEQFF
DNA: TGTGCCAGCCCGTTCGATCGGACAGGAGGTAGTGAGCAGTTCTTC

D: -
size: few
V: TRBV4-1
J: TRBJ2-5
CDR3: CASSQEFSGSVETQHF
DNA: TGCGCCAGCAGCCAAGAGTTTTCGGGATCGGTGGAGACCCAGCACTTC

D: -
size: -
V: TRBV11-2
J: TRBJ2-2
CDR3: CASSLVLFANTGELFF
DNA: TGTGCCAGCAGCTTAGTCCTGTTCGCGAACACCGGGGAGCTGTTTTTT

D: -
size: -
V: TRBV18
J: TRBJ2-1
CDR3: CASSPKGNSYNEQFF
DNA: TGTGCCAGCTCACCCAAGGGGAATTCCTACAATGAGCAGTTCTTC

D: -
size: -
V: TRBV7-8
J: TRBJ1-4
CDR3: CASNSRGVTGNEKLFF
DNA: TGTGCCAGCAACTCCCGTGGGGTTACCGGGAATGAAAAACTGTTTTTT

D: -
size: few
V: TRBV9
J: TRBJ1-5
CDR3: CASSVDLGSTQHF
DNA: TGTGCCAGCAGCGTAGACTTGGGCTCGACCCAGCATTTT

D: -
size: -
V: TRBV7-9
J: TRBJ2-5
CDR3: CASSPGGAYGQYF
DNA: TGTGCCAGCAGCCCGGGTGGGGCTTACGGGCAGTACTTC

D: -
size: few
V: TRBV7-3
J: TRBJ2-1
CDR3: CASSLTEGKSSYNEQFF
DNA: TGTGCCAGCAGCTTAACGGAGGGAAAGAGCTCCTACAATGAGCAGTTCTTC

D: TRBD1
size: few
V: TRBV11-2
J: TRBJ2-3
CDR3: CASSLEVGTVWTDTQYF
DNA: TGTGCCAGCAGCTTAGAGGTGGGGACAGTTTGGACAGATACGCAGTATTTT

D: TRBD2
size: -
V: TRBV11-2
J: TRBJ2-5
CDR3: CASRYLAGGGETQYF
DNA: TGTGCCAGCAGATACCTGGCGGGGGGTGGGGAGACCCAGTACTTC

D: -
size: -
V: TRBV10-3
J: TRBJ2-5
CDR3: CAISPGGPKTQYF
DNA: TGTGCCATCAGCCCGGGGGGCCCTAAGACCCAGTACTTC

D: TRBD1
size: -
V: TRBV5-1
J: TRBJ1-4
CDR3: CASSWTRTGMIPNEKLFF
DNA: TGCGCCAGCAGCTGGACACGGACAGGAATGATACCTAATGAAAAACTGTTTTTT

D: -
size: many
V: TRBV9
J: TRBJ1-1
CDR3: CASSATGMNTEAFF
DNA: TGTGCCAGCAGCGCGACAGGTATGAACACTGAAGCTTTCTTT

D: TRBD2
size: few
V: TRBV7-2
J: TRBJ2-7
CDR3: CASSLLAGGHEQYF
DNA: TGTGCCAGCAGCTTACTAGCGGGAGGCCACGAGCAGTACTTC

D: -
size: -
V: TRBV21-1
J: TRBJ1-5
CDR3: CASNAGPGMRAQHF
DNA: TGTGCCAGCAACGCCGGGCCCGGGATGAGGGCCCAGCATTTT

D: -
size: few
V: TRBV13
J: TRBJ2-7
CDR3: CASSLEAERRSSYEQYF
DNA: TGTGCCAGCAGCTTAGAGGCCGAGCGCAGGAGCTCCTACGAGCAGTACTTC

D: -
size: few
V: TRBV27
J: TRBJ2-5
CDR3: CASRRFGMETQYF
DNA: TGTGCCAGCCGACGGTTCGGCATGGAGACCCAGTACTTC

D: -
size: -
V: TRBV24-1
J: TRBJ2-7
CDR3: CATSDLGDEQYF
DNA: TGTGCCACCAGTGATTTAGGGGACGAGCAGTACTTC

D: -
size: -
V: TRBV3-1
J: TRBJ2-1
CDR3: CASSQGWTPEQFF
DNA: TGTGCCAGCAGCCAAGGGTGGACTCCCGAGCAGTTCTTC

D: -
size: few
V: TRBV5-6
J: TRBJ2-5
CDR3: CASSRDGTGKETQYF
DNA: TGTGCCAGCAGCCGCGACGGGACTGGAAAAGAGACCCAGTACTTC

D: -
size: many
V: TRBV6-6
J: TRBJ1-4
CDR3: CASSYDGTQNEKLFF
DNA: TGTGCCAGCAGTTACGACGGGACTCAAAATGAAAAACTGTTTTTT

D: -
size: -
V: TRBV20-1
J: TRBJ2-7
CDR3: CSAPSESSYEQYF
DNA: TGCAGTGCCCCGAGCGAGTCCTCCTACGAGCAGTACTTC

D: -
size: few
V: TRBV20-1
J: TRBJ2-4
CDR3: CSARDFTDKNIQYF
DNA: TGCAGTGCTAGAGATTTCACAGACAAAAACATTCAGTACTTC

D: -
size: few
V: TRBV9
J: TRBJ2-2
CDR3: CASSVQHTGELFF
DNA: TGTGCCAGCAGCGTACAGCACACCGGGGAGCTGTTTTTT

D: TRBD1
size: few
V: TRBV2
J: TRBJ1-5
CDR3: CASSDYRGEQPQHF
DNA: TGTGCCAGCAGTGACTACAGGGGAGAACAGCCCCAGCATTTT

D: -
size: -
V: TRBV19
J: TRBJ2-7
CDR3: CASSIDLLYEQYF
DNA: TGTGCCAGTAGTATAGATTTGCTCTACGAGCAGTACTTC

D: -
size: once
V: TRBV12-3/TRBV12-4
J: TRBJ1-1
CDR3: CASTFGPEAFF
DNA: TGTGCCAGCACCTTCGGTCCTGAAGCTTTCTTT

D: -
size: few
V: TRBV9
J: TRBJ2-2
CDR3: CASSLHKNTGELFF
DNA: TGTGCCAGCAGCCTCCACAAGAACACCGGGGAGCTGTTTTTT

D: TRBD1
size: -
V: TRBV6-2/TRBV6-3
J: TRBJ2-5
CDR3: CASSKWTGGYEETQYF
DNA: TGTGCCAGCAGTAAATGGACAGGGGGCTATGAAGAGACCCAGTACTTC

D: -
size: few
V: TRBV27
J: TRBJ2-7
CDR3: CASIREQYF
DNA: TGTGCCAGCATCCGTGAGCAGTACTTC

D: -
size: -
V: TRBV20-1
J: TRBJ2-3
CDR3: CSAGAMDTQYF
DNA: TGCAGTGCAGGGGCGATGGATACGCAGTATTTT

D: TRBD1
size: -
V: TRBV20-1
J: TRBJ2-7
CDR3: CSASPGQSYEQYF
DNA: TGCAGTGCTTCTCCGGGACAGAGCTACGAGCAGTACTTC